This is a list of T cell receptor beta chains from one sample in a study of cytomegalovirus exposure and HLA in healthy donors. Some clones are missing from TCRdb's copy, which holds only in-frame ones; the method was immunoSEQ multiplex PCR. The sample has about 140,000 clones, roughly four fifths seen once. The material sequenced was PBMCs. These receptors were taken from a human donor in good health. CDR3s include the opening cysteine and the closing phenylalanine or tryptophan. The D gene is left open where the match is weak. Clone sizes are given selectively: once, few, many, or a class where the clone is expanded.

V: TRBV7-8; J: TRBJ1-1; D: .; size: .; DNA: TGTGCCAGCAGCTTAGTTTCGGTTACTGAAGCTTTCTTT; CDR3: CASSLVSVTEAFF
V: TRBV10-1; J: TRBJ2-3; D: TRBD2; size: .; DNA: TGCGCCAGCAGGCGGGGGGGCCGAGATACGCAGTATTTT; CDR3: CASRRGGRDTQYF
V: TRBV6-1; J: TRBJ2-4; D: TRBD2; size: .; DNA: TGTGCCAGCAGGGACCGGGGGGGCAAAAACATTCAGTACTTC; CDR3: CASRDRGGKNIQYF
V: TRBV11-2; J: TRBJ1-6; D: .; size: once; DNA: TGTGCCAGCAGCTCAGATTCACCCCTCCACTTT; CDR3: CASSSDSPLHF
V: TRBV4-1; J: TRBJ2-7; D: .; size: .; DNA: TGCGCCAGCAGCCAAGTACAGGGTTTTGGCGAGCAGTACTTC; CDR3: CASSQVQGFGEQYF
V: TRBV5-1; J: TRBJ2-7; D: .; size: .; DNA: TGCGCCAGCAGCTCGAGGGATTACTCCTACGAGCAGTACTTC; CDR3: CASSSRDYSYEQYF
V: TRBV6-1; J: TRBJ1-2; D: .; size: .; DNA: TGTGCCAGCAGTGAAGTACGGTATGGCTACACCTTC; CDR3: CASSEVRYGYTF
V: TRBV5-1; J: TRBJ1-2; D: .; size: .; DNA: TGCGCCAGCAGCTTGGCCAGAGGCAGGGTCGTCTATGGCTACACCTTC; CDR3: CASSLARGRVVYGYTF
V: TRBV2; J: TRBJ2-3; D: .; size: .; DNA: TGTGCCAGCAGTGAGGGGAGCGGGACAATTACAGATACGCAGTATTTT; CDR3: CASSEGSGTITDTQYF
V: TRBV5-4; J: TRBJ2-1; D: TRBD2; size: .; DNA: TGTGCCAGCAGCTTGAGGGCGGGAGGGTCTTGGAATGAGCAGTTCTTC; CDR3: CASSLRAGGSWNEQFF
V: TRBV28; J: TRBJ2-2; D: .; size: few; DNA: TGTGCCAGCAGTTATCTGGGGGCGAGGACCGGGGAGCTGTTTTTT; CDR3: CASSYLGARTGELFF
V: TRBV7-9; J: TRBJ1-4; D: .; size: few; DNA: TGTGCCAGCAGCTTCCAACAGGGCGCAACTAATGAAAAACTGTTTTTT; CDR3: CASSFQQGATNEKLFF
V: TRBV11-2; J: TRBJ1-6; D: .; size: .; DNA: TGTGCCAGCAGCTTTAACTATAATTCACCCCTCCACTTT; CDR3: CASSFNYNSPLHF
V: TRBV5-8; J: TRBJ1-1; D: .; size: .; DNA: TGTGCCAGCAGCTTGGTCGCGGTGAACACTGAAGCTTTCTTT; CDR3: CASSLVAVNTEAFF
V: TRBV6-5; J: TRBJ1-1; D: .; size: .; DNA: TGTGCCAGCAGTTACTCTGGGCTCCTGAACACTGAAGCTTTCTTT; CDR3: CASSYSGLLNTEAFF
V: TRBV4-2; J: TRBJ2-4; D: .; size: .; DNA: TGTGCCAGCAGCCAAGACCCGACAGGAATCGACATTCAGTACTTC; CDR3: CASSQDPTGIDIQYF
V: TRBV6-5; J: TRBJ2-7; D: TRBD1; size: .; DNA: TGTGCCAGCAGTTACTCCTTAGGGACAGTCTCCTACGAGCAGTACTTC; CDR3: CASSYSLGTVSYEQYF
V: TRBV6-5; J: TRBJ2-7; D: .; size: few; DNA: TGTGCCAGCACCCAGACAGGTCTTACCTCCTACGAGCAGTACTTC; CDR3: CASTQTGLTSYEQYF
V: TRBV7-9; J: TRBJ1-1; D: .; size: .; DNA: TGTGCCAGCAGCTTAGAGCGGAACACTGAAGCTTTCTTT; CDR3: CASSLERNTEAFF
V: TRBV5-4; J: TRBJ2-1; D: .; size: few; DNA: TGTGCCAGCACCTCCAGGACCTACAATGAGCAGTTCTTC; CDR3: CASTSRTYNEQFF
V: TRBV2; J: TRBJ2-6; D: .; size: .; DNA: TGTGCCAGCAGATGGACAGTTCTTAGCGCTGGGGCCAACGTCCTGACTTTC; CDR3: CASRWTVLSAGANVLTF
V: TRBV7-9; J: TRBJ1-2; D: .; size: .; DNA: TGTGCCAGCAGCACACTCGGGGGGCGCGTAGGACCTAACTATGGCTACACCTTC; CDR3: CASSTLGGRVGPNYGYTF
V: TRBV27; J: TRBJ2-7; D: TRBD1; size: .; DNA: TGTGCCAGCCGAAAGACAGGGGCCTACGAGCAGTACTTC; CDR3: CASRKTGAYEQYF
V: TRBV4-1; J: TRBJ2-4; D: TRBD2; size: .; DNA: TGCGCCAGCAGCCAGGGACTAGCGGGGGCCATAGCCAAAAACATTCAGTACTTC; CDR3: CASSQGLAGAIAKNIQYF
V: TRBV4-2; J: TRBJ2-7; D: .; size: few; DNA: TGTGCCAGCAGCCAAGATGGCCCCCGGACCGAGGGTTTATACGAGCAGTACTTC; CDR3: CASSQDGPRTEGLYEQYF
V: TRBV10-3; J: TRBJ2-7; D: .; size: .; DNA: TGTGCCATCAGTGAGTCCGGCCTCGGGGGCGAGCAGTACTTC; CDR3: CAISESGLGGEQYF
V: TRBV5-6; J: TRBJ1-1; D: .; size: .; DNA: TGTGCCAGCAGCGTGGGACCGGGGGATACTGAAGCTTTCTTT; CDR3: CASSVGPGDTEAFF
V: TRBV16; J: TRBJ2-1; D: .; size: .; DNA: TGTGCCAGCAGCCCCTCGTCGGTAGCTCATGAGCAGTTCTTC; CDR3: CASSPSSVAHEQFF
V: TRBV7-9; J: TRBJ2-5; D: .; size: .; DNA: TGTGCCAGCAGCTTTTCGGTCAGGGTGGGCCAAGAGACCCAGTACTTC; CDR3: CASSFSVRVGQETQYF
V: TRBV29-1; J: TRBJ1-2; D: TRBD1; size: .; DNA: TGCAGCGTTGGCACAGGGGGACTCTATGGCTACACCTTC; CDR3: CSVGTGGLYGYTF
V: TRBV21-1; J: TRBJ1-3; D: .; size: few; DNA: TGTGCCAGCAGCAAAAACCCCTATCTCCCTGGAAACACCATATATTTT; CDR3: CASSKNPYLPGNTIYF
V: TRBV6-5; J: TRBJ1-5; D: .; size: .; DNA: TGTGCCAGCAGTCTTTACCCGGTGGGCAATCAGCCCCAGCATTTT; CDR3: CASSLYPVGNQPQHF
V: TRBV5-1; J: TRBJ2-3; D: .; size: .; DNA: TGCGCCAGCAGCTTGGAATCAGCGGCCACAGATACGCAGTATTTT; CDR3: CASSLESAATDTQYF
V: TRBV7-2; J: TRBJ2-2; D: .; size: .; DNA: TGTGCCAGCAGCTACCAGGGGTACACCGGGGAGCTGTTTTTT; CDR3: CASSYQGYTGELFF
V: TRBV4-1; J: TRBJ2-7; D: TRBD2; size: few; DNA: TGCGCCAGCAGCCGAGGACTAGCGGGAGGGCGCGAGCAGTACTTC; CDR3: CASSRGLAGGREQYF
V: TRBV10-1; J: TRBJ2-3; D: .; size: .; DNA: TGCGCCAGCAGTTTAAACAGAGCCGATACGCAGTATTTT; CDR3: CASSLNRADTQYF
V: TRBV7-9; J: TRBJ2-5; D: TRBD2; size: .; DNA: TGTGCCAGCAGCTTAACCCGACTAGCGAGGGAGACCCAGTACTTC; CDR3: CASSLTRLARETQYF
V: TRBV9; J: TRBJ2-3; D: .; size: .; DNA: TGTGCCAGCAGCGTAGGGACAACCACAGATACGCAGTATTTT; CDR3: CASSVGTTTDTQYF
V: TRBV5-5; J: TRBJ1-1; D: .; size: .; DNA: TGTGCCAGCAGCTTGGTACAGGGAATTGAAGCTTTCTTT; CDR3: CASSLVQGIEAFF
V: TRBV6-5; J: TRBJ1-1; D: .; size: .; DNA: TGTGCCAGCAGTTACTCGAATCTGCAGATCGAAGCTTTCTTT; CDR3: CASSYSNLQIEAFF
V: TRBV7-4; J: TRBJ2-7; D: .; size: .; DNA: TGTGCCAGCAGCTTAAGCCGAAAGGAGCAGTACTTC; CDR3: CASSLSRKEQYF
V: TRBV29-1; J: TRBJ2-7; D: .; size: .; DNA: TGCAGCGTTGAGGACGGTCAGGGGACCTACGAGCAGTACTTC; CDR3: CSVEDGQGTYEQYF
V: TRBV30; J: TRBJ1-1; D: TRBD1; size: .; DNA: TGTGCCTGGAGTCCCAACGACAGGGACGCTTTCTTT; CDR3: CAWSPNDRDAFF
V: TRBV18; J: TRBJ2-2; D: TRBD2; size: .; DNA: TGTGCCAGCTCACCACCACTAGCGGGAAGCGGGGAGCTGTTTTTT; CDR3: CASSPPLAGSGELFF
V: TRBV6-1; J: TRBJ2-3; D: TRBD2; size: .; DNA: TGTGCCAGCAGCGAAACTAGCGGGAGGCCCGGGGGCACAGATACGCAGTATTTT; CDR3: CASSETSGRPGGTDTQYF
V: TRBV30; J: TRBJ1-2; D: .; size: .; DNA: TGTGCCTGGAAAGGCAGCTGGGTTTCGGGTGGCTACACCTTC; CDR3: CAWKGSWVSGGYTF
V: TRBV25-1; J: TRBJ1-1; D: .; size: .; DNA: TGTGCCAGCAGTGCCTACGGGGTGAACACTGAAGCTTTCTTT; CDR3: CASSAYGVNTEAFF
V: TRBV9; J: TRBJ1-1; D: .; size: few; DNA: TGTGCCAGCAGCGTGGACTCTATGAACACTGAAGCTTTCTTT; CDR3: CASSVDSMNTEAFF
V: TRBV6-1; J: TRBJ2-1; D: .; size: .; DNA: TGTGCCAGCAGTTCCGACAGCCACCTGGAGAATGAGCAGTTCTTC; CDR3: CASSSDSHLENEQFF
V: TRBV30; J: TRBJ1-2; D: .; size: once; DNA: TGTGCCTGGAGTGAGACCAGGGCCTTGGGCGGCTACACCTTC; CDR3: CAWSETRALGGYTF
V: TRBV7-2; J: TRBJ2-7; D: .; size: once; DNA: TGTGCCAGCAGCTTTATCTACGAGCAGTACTTC; CDR3: CASSFIYEQYF
V: TRBV15; J: TRBJ2-5; D: .; size: few; DNA: TGTGCCACCAGCAGAGATCCTGGTGCGGGAATAGCCCAGTACTTC; CDR3: CATSRDPGAGIAQYF
V: TRBV11-3; J: TRBJ2-7; D: TRBD1; size: .; DNA: TGTGCCAGCAGCTTATGGACAGGGATGGGCGAGCAGTACTTC; CDR3: CASSLWTGMGEQYF
V: TRBV2; J: TRBJ2-6; D: .; size: few; DNA: TGTGCCAGCAGTGCAGTTGCAGGGGCCAACGTCCTGACTTTC; CDR3: CASSAVAGANVLTF